The clone carrying this T cell receptor beta chain was recorded a few times. This specimen comes from a study of blood T cells in healthy people across ages. Germline lookup yields CDR1 SQVTM and CDR2 ANQGSEA. The CDR3 runs to 14 residues. Trimming pared 8 bases from V and 0 bases from J, leaving 14 bases between. Together with a sample-barcoded 5' primer, a J-beta primer mix was included in a second PCR lasting about 7 to 11 cycles. TCRdb used MiXCR to reprocess the 5' RACE reads, holding one entry per CDR3 protein. The repertoire consists of about 1.8 million distinct CDR3 sequences, with around half occurring once and the leading ten covering 2.1%. Drawn from each donor were 7.5 to 10 milliliters of peripheral blood.

Sequenced sample: blood. V and J are TRBV29-1 and TRBJ2-1; D remains ambiguous. This clonotype was sampled from a woman between 40 and 55 years old in good health. The CDR3 DNA reads TGCAGCACTCTAGGGTCTAGCTCCTACAATGAGCAGTTCTTC. This translates into CSTLGSSSYNEQFF.